This T cell receptor (beta chain) came from a study of molecular identifiers for immune sequencing clone quantification. Study-level findings and limits: The study reportedly detected spiked Jurkat TCR RNA from one cell among one million naive cells. Clones that had above 20 RNA copies took up over 98% of effector molecules but under 1% in naive cells.

One entry per CDR3 protein, called by TCRdb with MiXCR from the PCR reads. The sample records approximately 63,000 distinct CDR3 sequences, about 19% being singletons. Regarding this clonotype: Its antigen remains unidentified.

Germline V gene sequence: CDR1 MNHEY, CDR2 SMNVEV (reference sequence). The CDR3 totals 14 residues. Losses at the gene ends were 3 bases for V and 5 bases for J; bases not matched to a gene: 7. The sample was naive CD8+ T cells from blood, with Jurkat cell RNA spiked in. The subset denotes: FACS-sorted CD8+CD4-CCR7+CD45RA+ naive T cells. This clonotype originated in a human donor in good health. Some libraries in this study had Jurkat cell RNA spiked in. J is TRBJ2-7 and V is TRBV27, with 7 nucleotides matching TRBD2. The CDR3 bases are TGTGCCAGCAGTTTTAGCGGGTCCACCGACGAGCAGTACTTC. It specifies CASSFSGSTDEQYF.